The next 3 T cell receptor beta chains were all read from a single sample in a study of shared clonotypes between healthy human individuals. CD45RO-negative CD8 cells positively selected for CCR7 made up the naive population, which excluded terminally differentiated effector memory CD45RA+ cells. Clones were read by immunoSEQ multiplex PCR, and TCRdb kept only the in-frame ones, dropping some. This sample has over 2,000,000 clones, with approximately 92% found just once. Sequenced input: naive CD8+ T cells from PBMCs. These TCRs come from a man between 18 and 35 years old in good health. Some clones in this sample may be carry-over from other donors' samples.

The chain carries TRBV7-8 and TRBJ2-7; TRBD2 might be the D (6 bases). CDR1 is SGHVS and CDR2 is FQNEAQ in the germline V gene. The ends were cut back, 0 bases at V and 1 base at J, with 16 bases in the middle. This CDR3 contains 17 residues. CDR3 residues: CASSLALEGIPSYEQYF. The CDR3 DNA follows: TGTGCCAGCAGCTTAGCGCTGGAGGGAATCCCATCCTACGAGCAGTACTTC.

This clone was observed a single time. The gene calls are TRBV9 and TRBJ2-3; 8 nucleotides align to TRBD2. With V trimmed by 0 bases and J by 3 bases, 6 bases remained unmatched. CDR1 and CDR2 (germline): SGDLS, YYNGEE. The CDR3 is made up of 16 amino acids. CDR3 protein: CASSVEWSGGTDTQYF. For the CDR3, the DNA is TGTGCCAGCAGCGTAGAATGGTCGGGGGGGACAGATACGCAGTATTTT.

This chain connects TRBV6-5 to TRBJ1-5; 7 nucleotides agree with TRBD1. The V gene's germline CDR1 is MNHEY and CDR2 SVGAGI. The J segment lost 4 bases and the V segment lost 0 bases, leaving 3 bases of the junction unmatched. The CDR3 runs 15 residues. The CDR3 sequence: CASSYSGQVNQPQHF. The CDR3 coding sequence is TGTGCCAGCAGTTACTCCGGACAGGTAAATCAGCCCCAGCATTTT.